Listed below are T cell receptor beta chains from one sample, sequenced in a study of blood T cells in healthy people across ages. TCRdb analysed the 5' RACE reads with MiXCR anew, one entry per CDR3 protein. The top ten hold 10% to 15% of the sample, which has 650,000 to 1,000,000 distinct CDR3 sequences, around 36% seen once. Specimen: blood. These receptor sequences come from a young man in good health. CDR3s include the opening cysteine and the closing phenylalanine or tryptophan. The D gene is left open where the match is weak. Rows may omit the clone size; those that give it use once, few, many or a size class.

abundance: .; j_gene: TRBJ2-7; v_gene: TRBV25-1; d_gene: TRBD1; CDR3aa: CASSGTGTEYEQYF
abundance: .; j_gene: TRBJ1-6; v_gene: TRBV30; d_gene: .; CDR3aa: CAWSRAWRFPHF
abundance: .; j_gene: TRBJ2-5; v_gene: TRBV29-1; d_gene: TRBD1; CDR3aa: CSVSDVRDRGGETQYF
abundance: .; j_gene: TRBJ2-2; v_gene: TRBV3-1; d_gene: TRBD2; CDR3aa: CASSSQAGGFNTGELFF
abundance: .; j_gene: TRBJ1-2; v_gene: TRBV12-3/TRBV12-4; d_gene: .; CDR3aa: CASSWGTARDGYTF
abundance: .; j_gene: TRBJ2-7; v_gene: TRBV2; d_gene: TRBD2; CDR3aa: CASSQLAGGFNEQYF
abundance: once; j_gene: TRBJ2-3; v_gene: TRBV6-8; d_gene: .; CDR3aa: CASTSPSTGTQYF
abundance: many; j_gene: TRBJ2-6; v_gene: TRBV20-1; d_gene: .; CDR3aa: CSAREGASGANVLTF
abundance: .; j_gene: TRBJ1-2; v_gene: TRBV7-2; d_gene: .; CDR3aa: CASSGLRYGYTF
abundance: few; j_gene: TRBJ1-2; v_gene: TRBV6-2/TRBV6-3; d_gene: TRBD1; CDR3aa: CASTYGDRESYGYTF
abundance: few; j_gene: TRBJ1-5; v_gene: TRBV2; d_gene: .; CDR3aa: CASRETRGVGNQPQHF
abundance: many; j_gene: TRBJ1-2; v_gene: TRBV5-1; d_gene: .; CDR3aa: CASSLGTLEGGYTF
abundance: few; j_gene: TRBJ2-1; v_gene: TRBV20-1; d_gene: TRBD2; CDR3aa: CSAASGDNEQFF
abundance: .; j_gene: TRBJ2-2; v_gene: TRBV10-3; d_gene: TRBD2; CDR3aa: CANSESKGGDYTGELFF
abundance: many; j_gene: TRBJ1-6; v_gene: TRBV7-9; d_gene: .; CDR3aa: CASSLDPNSPLHF
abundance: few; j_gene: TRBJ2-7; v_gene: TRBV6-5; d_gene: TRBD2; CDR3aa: CASSLGTSGAHNEQYF
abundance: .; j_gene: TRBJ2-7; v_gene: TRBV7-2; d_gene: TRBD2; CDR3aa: CASSLGSSGKGDEQYF
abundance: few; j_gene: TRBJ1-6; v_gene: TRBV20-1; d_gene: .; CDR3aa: CSARDGYRVGSPLHF
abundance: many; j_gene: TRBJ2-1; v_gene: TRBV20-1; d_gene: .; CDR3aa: CSADPNSYNEQFF
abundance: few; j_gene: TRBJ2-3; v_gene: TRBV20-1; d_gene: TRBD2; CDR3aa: CSATGGTSGGRDTQYF
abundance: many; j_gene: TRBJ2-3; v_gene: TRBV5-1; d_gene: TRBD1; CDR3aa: CASNKDRGYSDTQYF
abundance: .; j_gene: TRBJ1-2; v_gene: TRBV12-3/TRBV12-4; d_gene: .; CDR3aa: CASTPGGGSGGYTF
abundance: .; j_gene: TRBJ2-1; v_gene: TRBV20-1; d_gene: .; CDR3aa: CSARDRNWIRSYNEQFF
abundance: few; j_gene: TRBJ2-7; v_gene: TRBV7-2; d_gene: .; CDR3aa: CASSLDGQGGNEQYF
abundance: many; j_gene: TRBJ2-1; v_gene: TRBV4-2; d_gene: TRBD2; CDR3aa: CASSQVGGNNEQFF
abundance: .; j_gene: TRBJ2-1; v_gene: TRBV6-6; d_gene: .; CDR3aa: CASSTDRLEFF
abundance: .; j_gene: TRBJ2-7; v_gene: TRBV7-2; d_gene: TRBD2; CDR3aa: CASSRASGGAYEQYF
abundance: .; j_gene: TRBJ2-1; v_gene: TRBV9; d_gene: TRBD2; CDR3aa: CASSASGGSGETQFF
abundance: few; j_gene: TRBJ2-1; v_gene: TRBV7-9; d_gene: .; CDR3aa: CASSLPATSEQFF
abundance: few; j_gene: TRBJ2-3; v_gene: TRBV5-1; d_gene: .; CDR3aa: CASIQGSAASGTRQYF
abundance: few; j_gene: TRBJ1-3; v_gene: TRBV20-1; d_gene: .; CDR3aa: CSAPGTGNTIYF
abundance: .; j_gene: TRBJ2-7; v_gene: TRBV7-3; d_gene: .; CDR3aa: CASSANPGSEQYF
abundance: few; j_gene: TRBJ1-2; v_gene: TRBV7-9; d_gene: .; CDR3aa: CASSQQGKQGMRGYTF
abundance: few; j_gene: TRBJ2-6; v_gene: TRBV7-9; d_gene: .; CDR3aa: CASSPDTNSGANVLTF
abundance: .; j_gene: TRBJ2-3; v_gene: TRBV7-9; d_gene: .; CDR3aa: CASSFYTAPVGGADTQYF
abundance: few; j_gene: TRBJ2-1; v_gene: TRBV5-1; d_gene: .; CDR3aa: CASSSVQGQFGGQFF
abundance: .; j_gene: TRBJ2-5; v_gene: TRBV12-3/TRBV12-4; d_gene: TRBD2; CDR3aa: CASSPSGGAPQETQYF
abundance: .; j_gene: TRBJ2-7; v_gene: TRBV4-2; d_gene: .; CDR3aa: CASSQGAVGSYEQYF
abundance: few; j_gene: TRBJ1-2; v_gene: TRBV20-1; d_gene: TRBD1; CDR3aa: CSARDQGAYGYTF
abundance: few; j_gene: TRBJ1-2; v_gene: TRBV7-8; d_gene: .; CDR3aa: CASTLRPEDVVNGYTF
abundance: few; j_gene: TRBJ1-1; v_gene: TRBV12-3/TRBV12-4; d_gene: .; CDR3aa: CASSLVDGGSTEAFF
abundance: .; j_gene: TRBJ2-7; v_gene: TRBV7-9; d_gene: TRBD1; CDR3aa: CASSSGTGLYEQYF
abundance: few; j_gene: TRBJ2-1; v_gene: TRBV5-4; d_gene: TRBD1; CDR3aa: CASSLDLQGISYNEQFF
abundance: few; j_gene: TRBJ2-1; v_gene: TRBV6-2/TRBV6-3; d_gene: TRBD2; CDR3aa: CASSYPGLAASYNEQFF
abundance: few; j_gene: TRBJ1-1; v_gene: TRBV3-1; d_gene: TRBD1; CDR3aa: CASSQGQGNVTFF
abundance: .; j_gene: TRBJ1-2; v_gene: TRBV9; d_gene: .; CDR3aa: CASSAEGGDRDGYTF
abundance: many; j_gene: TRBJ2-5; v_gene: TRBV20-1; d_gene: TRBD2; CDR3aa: CSATELAGVETQYF
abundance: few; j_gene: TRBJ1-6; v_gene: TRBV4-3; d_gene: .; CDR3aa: CASSQETDFVINSPLHF
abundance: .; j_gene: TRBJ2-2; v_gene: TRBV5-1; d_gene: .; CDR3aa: CASSLISGHNTGELFF
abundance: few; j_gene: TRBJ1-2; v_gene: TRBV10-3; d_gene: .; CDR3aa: CAISGNKGAGYTF
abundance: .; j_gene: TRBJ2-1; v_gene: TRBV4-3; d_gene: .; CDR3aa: CASSQAQDSQIQRFWNEQFF
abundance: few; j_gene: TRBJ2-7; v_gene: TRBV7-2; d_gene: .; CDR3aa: CASSLQGGPYEQYF